This TCR beta chain was sequenced during a study of radiation and T cells in renal cell carcinoma. Study-level information: Nephrectomy followed 15 Gy stereotactic body radiation by 4 weeks.

Study-wide points: From baseline, blood top tumor clonotypes peaked at 2 weeks post-radiation. Pretreatment tumor biopsies were lacking, so baseline clonotypes are unknown.

The time point here: baseline pretreatment blood. Treatment here: 15 Gy SBRT to primary tumor, nephrectomy 4 weeks later. This renal cell carcinoma was of the clear cell type. The germline V gene has CDR1 SGHRS and CDR2 YFSETQ. CDR3 size: 13 residues. V dropped 4 bases and J dropped 11; count of bases not matched to a gene: 9. TCRdb's table, derived via immunoSEQ multiplex PCR, lists solely in-frame clones and lacks some. The sample contains approximately 110,000 clones, around 80% of which appear only once. On this clone: Antigen: not known.

Material: blood, obtained from a patient whose treatment included radiotherapy and nephrectomy. This clonotype was sampled from a woman aged 55-69 years with renal cell carcinoma. The chain carries TRBV5-1 and TRBJ2-1, with TRBD1 matching 7 bases. The CDR3 nucleotides read TGCGCCAGCAGCCCTGGCCCGGGACAGAAGCAGTTCTTC. As protein: CASSPGPGQKQFF.